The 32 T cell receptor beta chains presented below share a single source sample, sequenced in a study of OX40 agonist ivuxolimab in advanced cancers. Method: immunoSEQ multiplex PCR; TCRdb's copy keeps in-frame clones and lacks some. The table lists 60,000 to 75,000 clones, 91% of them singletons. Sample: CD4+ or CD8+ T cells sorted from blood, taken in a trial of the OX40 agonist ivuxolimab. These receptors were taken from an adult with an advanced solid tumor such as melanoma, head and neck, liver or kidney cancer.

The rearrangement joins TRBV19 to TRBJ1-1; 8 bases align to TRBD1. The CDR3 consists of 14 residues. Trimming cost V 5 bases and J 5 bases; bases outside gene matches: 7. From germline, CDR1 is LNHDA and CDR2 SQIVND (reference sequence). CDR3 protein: CASSSPGGSTEAFF. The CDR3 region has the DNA TGTGCCAGTAGTTCGCCAGGGGGCTCAACTGAAGCTTTCTTT. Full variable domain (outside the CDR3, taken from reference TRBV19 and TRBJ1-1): DGGITQSPKYLFRKEGQNVTLSCEQNLNHDAMYWYRQDPGQGLRLIYYSQIVNDFQKGDIAEGYSVSREKKESFPLTVTSAQKNPTAFYLCASSSPGGSTEAFFGQGTRLTVV.

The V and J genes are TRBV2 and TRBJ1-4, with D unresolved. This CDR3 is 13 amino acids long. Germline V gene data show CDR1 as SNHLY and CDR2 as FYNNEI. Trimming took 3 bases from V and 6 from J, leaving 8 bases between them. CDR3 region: CASSDSRDEKLFF. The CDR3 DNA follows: TGTGCCAGCAGTGACAGCCGGGATGAAAAACTGTTTTTT.

CDR3 region: CASSLSSGSGYTF. The CDR3 nucleotides are TGTGCCAGCAGCTTATCTTCAGGGTCTGGCTACACCTTC. This chain uses TRBV5-6 with TRBJ1-2; D possibly corresponds to TRBD1 (5 bases). V lost 2 bases to trimming and J lost 7 bases, with 12 bases between them. Germline CDR1 is SGHDT and CDR2 is YYEEEE. The CDR3 contains 13 residues.

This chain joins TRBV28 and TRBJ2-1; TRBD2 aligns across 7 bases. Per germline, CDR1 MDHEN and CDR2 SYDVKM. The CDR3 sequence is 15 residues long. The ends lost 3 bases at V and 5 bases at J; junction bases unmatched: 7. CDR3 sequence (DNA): TGTGCCAGCAGTTTCGGGTTAGCGGGTCACAATGAGCAGTTCTTC. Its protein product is CASSFGLAGHNEQFF.

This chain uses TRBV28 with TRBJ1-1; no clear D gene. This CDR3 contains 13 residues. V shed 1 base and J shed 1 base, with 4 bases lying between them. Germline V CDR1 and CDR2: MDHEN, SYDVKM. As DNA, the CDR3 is TGTGCCAGCAGTTTATTGGAGAACACTGAAGCTTTCTTT. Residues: CASSLLENTEAFF.

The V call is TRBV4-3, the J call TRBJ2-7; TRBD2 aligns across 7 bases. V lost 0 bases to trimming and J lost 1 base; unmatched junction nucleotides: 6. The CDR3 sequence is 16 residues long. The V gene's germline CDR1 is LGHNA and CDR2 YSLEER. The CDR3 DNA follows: TGCGCCAGCAGCCAAGACGGGCGGGAGTGGTCCTACGAGCAGTACTTC. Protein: CASSQDGREWSYEQYF.

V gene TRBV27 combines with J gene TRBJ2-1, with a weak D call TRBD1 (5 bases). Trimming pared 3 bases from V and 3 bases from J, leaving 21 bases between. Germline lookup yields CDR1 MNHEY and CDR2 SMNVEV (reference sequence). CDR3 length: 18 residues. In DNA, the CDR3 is TGTGCCAGCAGTTTTGGAGTTATCGATGGGGCTATCTACAATGAGCAGTTCTTC. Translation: CASSFGVIDGAIYNEQFF.

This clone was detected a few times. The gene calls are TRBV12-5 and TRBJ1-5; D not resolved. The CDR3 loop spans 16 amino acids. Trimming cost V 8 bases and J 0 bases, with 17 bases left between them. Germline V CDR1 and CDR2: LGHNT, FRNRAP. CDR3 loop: CASSPNWWNSNQPQHF. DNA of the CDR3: TGTGCTAGTTCCCCCAACTGGTGGAATAGCAATCAGCCCCAGCATTTT.

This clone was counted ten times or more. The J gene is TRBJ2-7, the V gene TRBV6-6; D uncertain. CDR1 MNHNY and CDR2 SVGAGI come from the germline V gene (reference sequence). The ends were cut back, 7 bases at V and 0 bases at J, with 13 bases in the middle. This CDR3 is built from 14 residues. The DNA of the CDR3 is TGTGCCAGCACATCCGAGTGGAGCTCCTACGAGCAGTACTTC. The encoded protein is CASTSEWSSYEQYF.

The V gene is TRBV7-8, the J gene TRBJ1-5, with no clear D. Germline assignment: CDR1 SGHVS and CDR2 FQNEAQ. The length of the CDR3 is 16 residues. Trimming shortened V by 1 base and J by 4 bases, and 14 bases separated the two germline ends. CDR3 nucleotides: TGTGCCAGCAGCTTAGACACAGAAGGCGCTAATCAGCCCCAGCATTTT. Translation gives CASSLDTEGANQPQHF.

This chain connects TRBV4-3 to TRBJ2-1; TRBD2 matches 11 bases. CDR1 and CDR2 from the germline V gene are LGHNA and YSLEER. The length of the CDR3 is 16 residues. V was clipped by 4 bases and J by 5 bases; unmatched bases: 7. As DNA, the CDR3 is TGCGCCAGCAGCCCTTCGCTAGCGGGAGGACACAATGAGCAGTTCTTC. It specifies CASSPSLAGGHNEQFF.

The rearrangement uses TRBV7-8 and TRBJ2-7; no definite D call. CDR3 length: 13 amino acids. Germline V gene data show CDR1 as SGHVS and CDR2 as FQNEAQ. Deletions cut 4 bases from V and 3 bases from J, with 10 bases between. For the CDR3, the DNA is TGTGCCAGCAGCTCGGGCGAACACTACGAGCAGTACTTC. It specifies CASSSGEHYEQYF.

CDR3 amino acids: CASSLEKGRSYNEQFF. As DNA, the CDR3 is TGTGCCAGCAGCTTAGAAAAGGGGCGATCCTACAATGAGCAGTTCTTC. This chain connects TRBV7-2 to TRBJ2-1; D may be TRBD1 (5 bases). V gave up 1 base and J gave up 1 base, with 11 bases separating them. The CDR3 consists of 16 residues. Looked up from germline, CDR1 is SGHTA and CDR2 is FQGNSA.

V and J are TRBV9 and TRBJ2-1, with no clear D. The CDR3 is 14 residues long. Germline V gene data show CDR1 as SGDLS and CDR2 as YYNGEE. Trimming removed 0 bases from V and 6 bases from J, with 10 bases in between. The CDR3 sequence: CASSVDDWVNEQFF. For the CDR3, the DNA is TGTGCCAGCAGCGTAGACGATTGGGTCAATGAGCAGTTCTTC.

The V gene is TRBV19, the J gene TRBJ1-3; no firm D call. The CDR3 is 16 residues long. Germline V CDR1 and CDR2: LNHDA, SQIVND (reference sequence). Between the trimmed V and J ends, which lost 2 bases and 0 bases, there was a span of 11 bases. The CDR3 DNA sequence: TGTGCCAGTAGTATAAAGGTTGCGCCCTCTGGAAACACCATATATTTT. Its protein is CASSIKVAPSGNTIYF.

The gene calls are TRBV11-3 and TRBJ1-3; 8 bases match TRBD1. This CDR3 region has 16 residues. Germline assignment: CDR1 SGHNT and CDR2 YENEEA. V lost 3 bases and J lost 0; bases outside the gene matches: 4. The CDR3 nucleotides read TGTGCCAGCAGCTTCCCGACAGGGGACTCTGGAAACACCATATATTTT. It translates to CASSFPTGDSGNTIYF.

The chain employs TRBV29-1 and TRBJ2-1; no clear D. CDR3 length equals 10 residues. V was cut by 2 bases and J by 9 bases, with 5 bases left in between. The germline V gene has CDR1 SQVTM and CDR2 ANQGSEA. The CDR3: CSVESVEQFF. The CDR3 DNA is TGCAGCGTTGAAAGCGTTGAGCAGTTCTTC.

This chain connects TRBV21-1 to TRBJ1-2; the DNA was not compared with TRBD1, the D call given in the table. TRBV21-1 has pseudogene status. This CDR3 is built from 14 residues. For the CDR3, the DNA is TGTGCCAGCAGCACGAACAGATCTTTCTATGGCTACACCTTC. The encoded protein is CASSTNRSFYGYTF.

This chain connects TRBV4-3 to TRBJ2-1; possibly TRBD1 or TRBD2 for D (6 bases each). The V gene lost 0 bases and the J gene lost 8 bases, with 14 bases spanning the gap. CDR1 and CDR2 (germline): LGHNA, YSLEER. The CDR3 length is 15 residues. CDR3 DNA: TGCGCCAGCAGCCAAGATCGCCCCGGGGGCTATGAGCAGTTCTTC. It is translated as CASSQDRPGGYEQFF.

For the CDR3, the DNA is TGTGCCAGCAGCTTTGGGGGAGGGCCCGGCGAGCAGTACTTC. This gives the protein CASSFGGGPGEQYF. The chain is built from TRBV11-1 and TRBJ2-7; 7 nucleotides agree with TRBD2. J gave up 6 bases and V 3 bases, and 8 bases lay outside the gene matches. Germline V gene data show CDR1 as SGHAT and CDR2 as FQDESV (reference sequence). This CDR3 spans 14 amino acids. Complete variable domain (other parts from reference TRBV11-1 and TRBJ2-7): EAEVAQSPRYKITEKSQAVAFWCDPISGHATLYWYRQILGQGPELLVQFQDESVVDDSQLPKDRFSAERLKGVDSTLKIQPAELGDSAMYLCASSFGGGPGEQYFGPGTRLTVT.

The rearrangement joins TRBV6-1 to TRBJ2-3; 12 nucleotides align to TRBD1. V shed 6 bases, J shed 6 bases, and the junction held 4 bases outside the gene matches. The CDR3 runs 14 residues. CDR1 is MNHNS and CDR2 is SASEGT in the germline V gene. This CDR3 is CASSSGTGGDTQYF. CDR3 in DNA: TGTGCCAGCAGCTCCGGGACAGGGGGCGATACGCAGTATTTT.

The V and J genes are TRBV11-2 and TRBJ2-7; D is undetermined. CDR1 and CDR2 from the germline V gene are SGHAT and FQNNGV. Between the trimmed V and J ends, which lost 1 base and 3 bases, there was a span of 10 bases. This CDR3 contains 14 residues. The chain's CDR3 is CASSLGLLLYEQYF. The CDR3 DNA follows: TGTGCCAGCAGCTTAGGTCTATTACTCTACGAGCAGTACTTC.

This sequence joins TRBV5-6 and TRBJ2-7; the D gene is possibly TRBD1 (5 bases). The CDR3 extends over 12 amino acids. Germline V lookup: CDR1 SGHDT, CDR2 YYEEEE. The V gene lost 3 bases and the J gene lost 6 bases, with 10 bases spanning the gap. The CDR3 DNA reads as TGTGCCAGCAGCTCGACAGTACCCGAGCAGTACTTC. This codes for CASSSTVPEQYF.

As DNA, the CDR3 is TGTGCCAGCAGCCAAGATCAGGCTAGCGGGAGGGCGGAGCAGTTCTTC. The encoded protein is CASSQDQASGRAEQFF. This chain uses TRBV4-2 with TRBJ2-1, with TRBD2 matching over 12 bases. Germline values: CDR1 LGHNA, CDR2 YNFKEQ. CDR3 size: 16 residues. The J segment lost 10 bases and the V segment lost 0 bases, leaving 7 bases of the junction unmatched.

Here the CDR3 reads CASSLAAQEANYGYTF. CDR3 bases: TGTGCCAGCAGCTTAGCCGCGCAGGAAGCTAACTATGGCTACACCTTC. The genes are TRBV7-9 and TRBJ1-2, with D unresolved. Germline V gives CDR1 SEHNR, CDR2 FQNEAQ (reference sequence). V dropped 0 bases and J dropped 0 bases, with 11 bases sitting between them. CDR3 length: 16 residues.

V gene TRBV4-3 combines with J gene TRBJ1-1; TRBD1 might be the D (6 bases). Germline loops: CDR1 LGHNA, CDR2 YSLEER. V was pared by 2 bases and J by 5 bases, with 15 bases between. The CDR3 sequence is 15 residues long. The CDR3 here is CASSQQGLLGTEAFF. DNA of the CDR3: TGCGCCAGCAGCCAACAGGGGCTACTAGGGACTGAAGCTTTCTTT.

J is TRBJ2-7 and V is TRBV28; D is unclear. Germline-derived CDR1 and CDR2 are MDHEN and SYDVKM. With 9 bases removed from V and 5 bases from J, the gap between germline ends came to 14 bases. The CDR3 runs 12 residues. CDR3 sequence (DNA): TGTGCCAGTTCACGGAATTTCGACGAGCAGTACTTC. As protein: CASSRNFDEQYF.

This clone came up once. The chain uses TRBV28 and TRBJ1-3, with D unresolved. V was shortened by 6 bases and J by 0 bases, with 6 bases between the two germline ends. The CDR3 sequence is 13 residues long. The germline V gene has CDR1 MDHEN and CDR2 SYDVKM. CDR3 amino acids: CASRQASGNTIYF. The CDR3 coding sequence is TGTGCCAGCAGGCAGGCCTCTGGAAACACCATATATTTT.

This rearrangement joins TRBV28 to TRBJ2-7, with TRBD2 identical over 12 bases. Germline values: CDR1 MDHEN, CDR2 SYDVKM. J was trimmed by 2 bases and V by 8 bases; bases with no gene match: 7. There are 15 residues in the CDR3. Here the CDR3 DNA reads TGTGCCAGCGTTTCCAGACTAGCGGGAGCCTACGAGCAGTACTTC. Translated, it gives CASVSRLAGAYEQYF.

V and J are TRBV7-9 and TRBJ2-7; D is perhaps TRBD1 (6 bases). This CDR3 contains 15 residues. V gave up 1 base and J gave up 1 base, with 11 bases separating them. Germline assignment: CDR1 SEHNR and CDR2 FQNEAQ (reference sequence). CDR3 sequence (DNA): TGTGCCAGCAGCTTAGATGTGGACAGTTCCTACGAGCAGTACTTC. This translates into CASSLDVDSSYEQYF.

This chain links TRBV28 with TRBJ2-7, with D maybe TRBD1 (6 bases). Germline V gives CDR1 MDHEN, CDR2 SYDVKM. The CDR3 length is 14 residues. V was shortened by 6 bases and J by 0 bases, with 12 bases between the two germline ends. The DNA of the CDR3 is TGTGCCAGCAGCCGGTTGGACAGCTCCTACGAGCAGTACTTC. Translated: CASSRLDSSYEQYF.

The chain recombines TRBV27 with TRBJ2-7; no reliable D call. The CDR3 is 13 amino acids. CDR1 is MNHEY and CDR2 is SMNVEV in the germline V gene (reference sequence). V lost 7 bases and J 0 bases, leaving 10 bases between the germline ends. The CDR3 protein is CASNGGISYEQYF. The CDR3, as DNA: TGTGCCAGCAATGGTGGAATCTCCTACGAGCAGTACTTC.